This T cell receptor (beta chain) was profiled in a study of metastatic and nonmetastatic thyroid tumors. Turning to the study itself: Peripheral blood and tumor or nodule samples from malignant and benign thyroid patients were compared.

Authors' analysis steps: A classifier of distant metastasis in papillary thyroid cancer was built from CDR3 differences (across clinicopathological groups). TCRdb re-called clones via MiXCR from the PCR reads. These V and J calls rely on TCRdb rather than the paper's analysis. The table has 4,500 to 5,000 clones, roughly 18% seen once; the top ten hold 15% to 20%. Study-wide findings and caveats: Reportedly, malignant thyroid tumors had significantly higher TCR beta diversity than benign nodules, in blood and tumor.

By share of the sample, this clone is medium-sized. The antigen remains undetermined. Each patient came to thyroid surgery without any prior treatment (of any kind). Germline CDR1 is KGHDR and CDR2 is SFDVKD. The length of the CDR3 is 16 residues. V was pared by 0 bases and J by 3 bases, with 3 bases of the junction left unmatched. The chain couples TRBV24-1 to TRBJ1-5; TRBD1 agrees at 8 bases. This TCR derives from a female donor with papillary thyroid cancer or a benign thyroid nodule (not recorded which). Some clones in this sample may be carry-over from other donors' samples. Material: adjacent normal tissue. The chain's CDR3 is CATSDLRDRNNQPQHF. The CDR3 nucleotides read TGTGCCACCAGTGATTTGCGGGACAGGAACAATCAGCCCCAGCATTTT.